Below, 8 T cell receptor beta chains from the same sample are listed, as sequenced in a study of CD8+CD57+ T cells in acquired aplastic anemia. In patients chosen for sequencing, flow cytometry had shown CD8+CD57+ cell expansion. The study profiled TCR beta VDJ and CDR3 using genomic DNA as template. TCRdb reprocessed the reads with MiXCR, giving one entry per CDR3 protein. The table includes hundreds of thousands of distinct CDR3 sequences, about a third detected once. Sequenced: sorted CD4+, CD8+, or CD8+CD57+ T cells (not recorded which) from PBMCs. Source of these receptors: a human donor with aplastic anemia.

The chain recombines TRBV19 with TRBJ2-5; possible D gene TRBD2, 6 bases. Germline V gives CDR1 LNHDA, CDR2 SQIVND (reference sequence). Trimming shortened V by 9 bases and J by 4 bases, and 15 bases separated the two germline ends. The CDR3 length is 13 residues. The CDR3 reads CASSTIGGETQYF. The CDR3, as DNA: TGTGCCAGCTCAACAATCGGGGGAGAGACCCAGTACTTC.

This clonotype was detected a few times. This chain links TRBV5-1 with TRBJ2-1, with a weak D call TRBD2 (5 bases). Per the germline V gene, CDR1 is SGHRS and CDR2 is YFSETQ. Trimming left V 0 bases short and J 3 bases short, with 10 bases between. The CDR3 totals 15 residues. For the CDR3, the DNA is TGCGCCAGCAGCTTGGCCGCCGGGGTCTACAATGAGCAGTTCTTC. Amino acids: CASSLAAGVYNEQFF. The variable domain in full, with the rest retrieved from reference TRBV5-1 and TRBJ2-1, is KAGVTQTPRYLIKTRGQQVTLSCSPISGHRSVSWYQQTPGQGLQFLFEYFSETQRNKGNFPGRFSGRQFSNSRSEMNVSTLELGDSALYLCASSLAAGVYNEQFFGPGTRLTVL.

A few counts support this clonotype. In DNA form, the CDR3 reads TGTGCCAGCAGTGCACTTACAGGACGTCGTGAGCAGTTCTTC. Its translation: CASSALTGRREQFF. The chain is built from TRBV12-3 or TRBV12-4 and TRBJ2-1; D is perhaps TRBD1 (5 bases). V lost 5 bases, J lost 9 bases, and 17 bases lay in between. There are 14 residues in the CDR3.

V is TRBV19 and J is TRBJ2-2; D is unresolved. Germline-derived CDR1 and CDR2 are LNHDA and SQIVND (reference sequence). The CDR3 contains 12 residues. The V end was cut by 6 bases, the J end by 8 bases, with 10 bases between. Here the CDR3 reads CASRLLPGELFF. CDR3 sequence (DNA): TGTGCCAGTAGGCTTCTTCCGGGGGAGCTGTTTTTT.

This clonotype was seen a handful of times. In this CDR3 the conserved last residue, phenylalanine or tryptophan, is missing, so a read error is likely. The V gene is TRBV19, the J gene TRBJ1-3; 8 bases are shared with TRBD1. J was trimmed by 0 bases and V by 6 bases; bases with no gene match: 4. The CDR3 totals 15 residues. Germline V gene data show CDR1 as LNHDA and CDR2 as SQIVND (reference sequence). CDR3 bases: TGTGCCAGTAGGACAGGGGCCCACTCTGGAAACACCATATATCTT. Protein: CASRTGAHSGNTIYL.

This clonotype was detected many times. J is TRBJ1-6 and V is TRBV11-2; 9 bases align to TRBD1. Germline trimming cut 4 bases from V and 9 bases from J; bases unmatched to any gene: 16. Germline lookup yields CDR1 SGHAT and CDR2 FQNNGV. The length of the CDR3 is 18 residues. The CDR3 is CASSSRLGTGNIGSPLHF. CDR3 sequence (DNA): TGTGCCAGCAGCTCTCGCCTCGGGACAGGGAACATAGGTTCACCCCTCCACTTT.

This clonotype was counted between two and nine times. This clone may be a read error of a much larger clone one base away. CDR3 bases: TGTGCCAGTATCCCGAACTATAGTTCACCCCTCCACTTT. Translated: CASIPNYSSPLHF. The V gene is TRBV7-2, the J gene TRBJ1-6; no reliable D call. Per germline, CDR1 SGHTA and CDR2 FQGNSA. This CDR3 region has 13 residues. The whole variable domain, filled in from reference TRBV7-2 and TRBJ1-6, reads GAGVSQSPSNKVTEKGKDVELRCDPISGHTALYWYRQSLGQGLEFLIYFQGNSAPDKSGLPSDRFSAERTGGSVSTLTIQRTQQEDSAVYLCASIPNYSSPLHFGNGTRLTVT.

A single count supports this clonotype. The junction does not match germline at one end; this may be a read error. This sequence joins TRBV6-1 and TRBJ1-2; D not resolved. The germline gives CDR1 MNHNS, CDR2 SASEGT. There are 13 residues in the CDR3. Here the CDR3 reads CTSSESTRYDYTF. In DNA, the CDR3 is TGTACCAGCAGTGAATCTACAAGGTATGACTACACCTTC.